A selection of T cell receptor beta chains follows, all from one sample in a study of blood T cell repertoires in COVID-19. The method was immunoSEQ multiplex PCR; TCRdb's version includes in-frame clones alone and lacks a portion of them. The table has around 26,000 clones, 92% seen once. Specimen: peripheral blood. These receptors came from a human donor in a cohort sampled during active COVID-19. Both conserved end residues are part of each CDR3. Fields, in order: clone size, J gene, CDR3 length, V gene, D gene, CDR3 protein, CDR3 DNA. A D gene is named only where the DNA matches it firmly. Some rows have no size entry. The others give once, few or many, or a class for an expanded clone.

>-|TRBJ2-3|14|TRBV7-2|-
CASSLDSRTDTQYF
TGTGCCAGCAGCCTCGACAGCCGCACAGATACGCAGTATTTT
>-|TRBJ2-1|16|TRBV5-5|TRBD2
CASSLGTSGSVYEQFF
TGTGCCAGCAGCTTGGGGACTAGCGGGAGTGTCTATGAGCAGTTCTTC
>-|TRBJ1-5|16|TRBV5-8|TRBD1
CASRSLGQGSAQPQHF
TGTGCCAGCAGATCTTTGGGACAGGGGTCTGCTCAGCCCCAGCATTTT
>once|TRBJ2-3|17|TRBV7-2|TRBD2
CASSFFRTSGTTDTQYF
TGTGCCAGCAGCTTTTTCCGGACTAGCGGCACCACAGATACGCAGTATTTT
>-|TRBJ2-2|15|TRBV7-2|-
CASSRRGLDAGELFF
TGTGCCAGCAGCCGCCGCGGACTTGATGCCGGGGAGCTGTTTTTT
>-|TRBJ2-5|13|TRBV10-1|TRBD2
CASSLAVAETQYF
TGCGCCAGCAGTCTAGCGGTGGCGGAGACCCAGTACTTC
>-|TRBJ2-4|15|TRBV7-9|-
CASSLLGIRGVIQYF
TGTGCCAGCAGCTTACTGGGGATCAGGGGGGTTATTCAGTACTTC
>-|TRBJ2-5|15|TRBV5-1|-
CASSLASPGTETQYF
TGCGCCAGCAGCTTGGCTTCTCCAGGCACAGAGACCCAGTACTTC
>-|TRBJ1-6|14|TRBV30|-
CAWSDPGRAVPLHF
TGTGCCTGGAGCGATCCCGGACGAGCGGTACCCCTCCACTTT
>-|TRBJ2-1|15|TRBV5-5|-
CASSEGGTLYNEQFF
TGTGCCAGCAGCGAGGGGGGGACTCTCTACAATGAGCAGTTCTTC
>-|TRBJ2-3|12|TRBV30|-
CAWTTGGDTQYF
TGTGCCTGGACCACCGGCGGGGATACGCAGTATTTT
>-|TRBJ2-5|13|TRBV2|-
CASSRDNQETQYF
TGTGCCAGCAGTCGGGACAACCAAGAGACCCAGTACTTC
>-|TRBJ2-7|14|TRBV28|TRBD1
CASSIPRQGVEQYF
TGTGCCAGCAGTATCCCTCGACAGGGTGTCGAGCAGTACTTC
>-|TRBJ2-3|13|TRBV28|TRBD2
CASRGAGIDTQYF
TGTGCCAGCAGGGGAGCGGGGATAGATACGCAGTATTTT
>-|TRBJ1-2|14|TRBV6-5|TRBD1
CATLLTGGNYGYTF
TGTGCCACCCTTTTGACAGGGGGTAACTATGGCTACACCTTC
>once|TRBJ1-2|16|TRBV6-5|-
CASSYSRRAHHNGYTF
TGTGCCAGCAGTTACTCGAGGAGGGCCCACCATAATGGCTACACCTTC
>-|TRBJ2-7|14|TRBV11-3|-
CASSLADKTYEQYF
TGTGCCAGCAGCTTAGCCGACAAGACCTACGAGCAGTACTTC
>-|TRBJ2-1|15|TRBV4-3|-
CASSQQLAVLNEQFF
TGCGCCAGCAGCCAGCAGTTAGCGGTACTCAATGAGCAGTTCTTC
>once|TRBJ2-7|17|TRBV9|-
CASSVSEGRTARREQYF
TGTGCCAGCAGCGTAAGCGAAGGAAGGACAGCCCGGCGGGAGCAGTACTTC
>-|TRBJ2-1|15|TRBV28|-
CASSPRERSYNEQFF
TGTGCCAGCAGTCCTCGGGAACGGAGTTACAATGAGCAGTTCTTC
>-|TRBJ1-4|15|TRBV2|TRBD1
CASRTGTGLNEKLFF
TGTGCCAGCAGAACCGGGACAGGGCTAAATGAAAAACTGTTTTTT
>-|TRBJ1-2|14|TRBV4-1|TRBD1
CASTHGTGLYGYTF
TGCGCCAGCACCCACGGGACAGGGCTGTATGGCTACACCTTC
>-|TRBJ2-3|19|TRBV11-2|TRBD2
CASRKGTGTSGISTDTQYF
TGTGCCAGCAGAAAAGGAACCGGGACTAGCGGGATTAGCACAGATACGCAGTATTTT
>-|TRBJ2-1|13|TRBV30|TRBD2
CAWSALAGFEQFF
TGTGCCTGGAGTGCACTAGCGGGATTTGAGCAGTTCTTC
>-|TRBJ2-1|14|TRBV4-1|TRBD1
CASSKGQDYNEQFF
TGCGCCAGCAGCAAAGGACAGGACTACAATGAGCAGTTCTTC
>-|TRBJ1-5|17|TRBV19|-
CASSIYGEGHSNQPQHF
TGTGCCAGTAGTATTTATGGGGAGGGTCATAGCAATCAGCCCCAGCATTTT
>-|TRBJ2-2|13|TRBV7-2|TRBD1
CASSMTGYGELFF
TGTGCCAGCAGCATGACAGGGTACGGGGAGCTGTTTTTT
>-|TRBJ1-5|14|TRBV19|-
CASSITGSNQPQHF
TGTGCCAGTAGTATAACCGGTAGCAATCAGCCCCAGCATTTT
>-|TRBJ1-2|9|TRBV29-1|-
CSVEAPHEF
TGCAGCGTTGAAGCTCCGCACGAGTTC
>-|TRBJ2-2|18|TRBV27|TRBD1
CASSFRTGGSGATGELFF
TGTGCCAGCAGTTTCAGGACAGGGGGCTCGGGTGCCACCGGGGAGCTGTTTTTT
>-|TRBJ1-2|14|TRBV6-5|TRBD1
CASSSGTEAVGYTF
TGTGCCAGCAGTTCCGGGACAGAGGCTGTGGGCTACACCTTC
>-|TRBJ2-3|15|TRBV21-1|-
CASSNWRGRTDTQYF
TGTGCCAGCAGCAATTGGAGGGGACGCACAGATACGCAGTATTTT
>-|TRBJ2-6|15|TRBV5-1|-
CASSLSGLGANVLTF
TGCGCCAGCAGCTTGTCCGGGTTGGGGGCCAACGTCCTGACTTTC
>-|TRBJ2-2|14|TRBV7-9|-
CASSFLAVTGELFF
TGTGCCAGCAGCTTTCTAGCCGTCACCGGGGAGCTGTTTTTT
>once|TRBJ2-7|13|TRBV4-2|-
CASSQGTPIEQYF
TGTGCCAGCAGCCAAGGGACTCCCATCGAGCAGTACTTC
>-|TRBJ2-3|12|TRBV6-5|-
CASRYSTDTQYF
TGTGCCAGCAGATATAGCACAGATACGCAGTATTTT
>once|TRBJ2-5|15|TRBV19|-
CASSIVPGYGETQYF
TGTGCCAGTAGTATAGTTCCAGGTTATGGGGAGACCCAGTACTTC
>-|TRBJ2-3|13|TRBV6-5|-
CASRSLLSDTQYF
TGTGCCAGCCGATCACTTTTATCAGATACGCAGTATTTT
>few|TRBJ2-3|17|TRBV3-1/TRBV3-2|TRBD1
CASSQRQGDGRRGTQYF
TGTGCCAGCAGCCAACGACAGGGGGACGGGAGAAGGGGTACGCAGTATTTT
>-|TRBJ2-3|18|TRBV2|TRBD2
CASTRLAGGTPSTDTQYF
TGTGCCAGCACCCGACTAGCGGGGGGGACCCCCAGCACAGATACGCAGTATTTT
>-|TRBJ2-3|15|TRBV28|TRBD1
CASSPDRASTDTQYF
TGTGCCAGCAGTCCCGACAGGGCTAGCACAGATACGCAGTATTTT
>-|TRBJ1-1|14|TRBV6-1|-
CASSEFGQYTEAFF
TGTGCCAGCAGTGAGTTCGGACAGTACACTGAAGCTTTCTTT